A single sample is the source of the 15 T cell receptor delta chains below, sequenced in a study of Vδ1+ human thymocytes. The study, taken as a whole, reports: Highly polyclonal TRG and TRD repertoires with Gaussian CDR3 length distributions appeared in thymus.

Sequences come from RNA converted to cDNA by reverse transcription. CDR3 amplicons came from multiplex PCR with pooled V-gene forward and constant-region reverse primers. TCRdb re-called clones from the multiplex PCR reads using CATT. This sample yields about 75,000 delta-chain clones, of which 30% to 40% are seen a single time; around 0.3% belongs to the top ten. These receptors have no known antigen. Material for sequencing was Vdelta1+ gamma-delta thymocytes from the thymus. Subset described: FACS-sorted CD3+ TCRalphabeta- TCRVdelta1+ TCRVdelta2- thymocytes. The receptors stem from a boy less than two years old who had congenital heart surgery.

This clone was picked up a small number of times. The V call is TRDV1, the J call TRDJ1; D not resolved. Trimming took 1 base from V and 8 from J, leaving 8 bases between them. Germline CDR1 reads TSWWSYY; CDR2 reads QGS. This CDR3 has 12 amino acids. CDR3 sequence (DNA): TGTGCTCTTGGGGAACCCCCCCAGAAACTCATCTTT. Protein product: CALGEPPQKLIF.

The J gene is TRDJ1, the V gene TRDV3; 10 positions match TRDD3. Germline V CDR1 and CDR2: TVYSNPD, GDNSRS (reference sequence). This CDR3 spans 18 amino acids. The trim removed 5 bases at V and 0 bases at J, leaving 18 bases unmatched. The CDR3 is CAPHSRGIRSKYTDKLIF. Written as DNA, the CDR3 is TGTGCCCCTCATAGTAGGGGGATACGGAGCAAGTACACCGATAAACTCATCTTT.

The chain carries TRDV1 and TRDJ1, with TRDD3 identical over 7 bases. V shed 5 bases and J 0 bases; nucleotides not matched to a gene: 27. Germline CDR1 TSWWSYY, CDR2 QGS. The CDR3 loop spans 22 amino acids. The CDR3 DNA reads TGTGCTCTTGGGTCTCCCTTCTCTACCAGGCCTGGGGGGTGCCCTGACACCGATAAACTCATCTTT. Protein: CALGSPFSTRPGGCPDTDKLIF.

This clone was detected only a few times. The V call is TRDV1, the J call TRDJ1, with TRDD3 matching over 8 bases. Germline V lookup: CDR1 TSWWSYY, CDR2 QGS. Unmatched junction bases numbered 27, after V lost 2 bases and J lost 7 bases. This CDR3 contains 21 residues. CDR3 region: CALGEFPRLIHAGGYAGKLIF. CDR3 bases: TGTGCTCTTGGGGAATTCCCACGACTCATCCACGCGGGGGGATATGCGGGTAAACTCATCTTT.

Details on this clone: Additional DNA sequences in this sample encode the identical CDR3. V is TRDV2 and J is TRDJ1, with 8 bases aligning to TRDD3. Germline V gene data show CDR1 as GEAIGNYY and CDR2 as EKD. The CDR3 is made up of 21 amino acids. Trimming cost V 2 bases and J 2 bases; bases outside gene matches: 24. CDR3 bases: TGTGCCTGTGACATGGTATTCTACTGGGGGGTTATTGGTGGACCGACCGATAAACTCATCTTT. Its translation is CACDMVFYWGVIGGPTDKLIF.

V gene TRDV1 combines with J gene TRDJ1; the match to TRDD3 covers 9 bases. The CDR3 spans 19 residues. Germline V gene sequence: CDR1 TSWWSYY, CDR2 QGS. V gave up 2 bases and J gave up 1 base; unmatched junction bases: 14. The CDR3 DNA reads as TGTGCTCTTGGGGAAGGTACGACTGGGGGACGTCAGCTCACCGATAAACTCATCTTT. Its translation: CALGEGTTGGRQLTDKLIF.

In this sample, this clone turned up once. The same CDR3 also results from other DNA sequences found in this sample. The rearrangement links TRDV1 to TRDJ1; 10 bases are a match to TRDD3. V was pared by 0 bases and J by 1 base, with 26 bases of the junction left unmatched. Germline CDR1 is TSWWSYY and CDR2 is QGS. The length of the CDR3 is 24 residues. The CDR3 is CALGELCSSPTWGISCAGTDKLIF. The CDR3 DNA reads as TGTGCTCTTGGGGAACTATGCTCTTCTCCTACCTGGGGGATAAGTTGTGCAGGCACCGATAAACTCATCTTT.

The chain recombines TRDV1 with TRDJ1, with 12 nucleotides matching TRDD3. Unmatched junction bases numbered 24, after V lost 4 bases and J lost 0 bases. The CDR3 covers 23 residues. Germline V gene data show CDR1 as TSWWSYY and CDR2 as QGS. This chain's CDR3 is CALGGPFPRRTGGYPAYTDKLIF. As DNA, the CDR3 is TGTGCTCTTGGGGGCCCCTTCCCTCGACGTACTGGGGGATACCCCGCGTACACCGATAAACTCATCTTT.

This chain connects TRDV1 to TRDJ1; D may be TRDD2 (5 bases). Trimming removed 0 bases at V and 3 bases at J, with 5 bases between. CDR3 size: 13 residues. Per the germline V gene, CDR1 is TSWWSYY and CDR2 is QGS. CDR3 nucleotide sequence: TGTGCTCTTGGGGAACTCTTCCCCGATAAACTCATCTTT. Translated: CALGELFPDKLIF.

This clone was seen a handful of times. V gene TRDV1 combines with J gene TRDJ1; no clear D gene. Germline V lookup: CDR1 TSWWSYY, CDR2 QGS. CDR3 length: 17 residues. Trimming removed 4 bases at V and 7 bases at J, with 25 bases between. The CDR3 DNA follows: TGTGCTCTTGGGGGAGTGGCGACCTCTTGGCTGCCTGGTAAACTCATCTTT. It codes for CALGGVATSWLPGKLIF.

The J gene is TRDJ1, the V gene TRDV1; TRDD3 matches 10 bases. Germline V gene sequence: CDR1 TSWWSYY, CDR2 QGS. This CDR3 has 22 amino acids. After removal of 1 base from V and 7 bases from J, the junction contained 27 bases not matched to a gene. Here the CDR3 DNA reads TGTGCTCTTGGGGAACCCCAACTCCCTAGACTGGGGGATCGGATTTCAGAGGCTAAACTCATCTTT. Translation: CALGEPQLPRLGDRISEAKLIF.

The chain combines TRDV1 with TRDJ1; 7 bases are shared with TRDD2. CDR1 is TSWWSYY, CDR2 QGS, per germline. The CDR3 sequence is 20 residues long. The J segment lost 3 bases and the V segment lost 0 bases, leaving 19 bases of the junction unmatched. CDR3 loop: CALGELILSYCPGCSDKLIF. CDR3 nucleotides: TGTGCTCTTGGGGAACTAATTCTTTCCTACTGTCCCGGATGCTCCGATAAACTCATCTTT.

This clone was counted a few times. The chain has TRDV1 and TRDJ1; 9 nucleotides match TRDD2. Germline-derived CDR1 and CDR2 are TSWWSYY and QGS. The CDR3 is 25 residues long. After removal of 4 bases from V and 2 bases from J, the junction contained 35 bases not matched to a gene. CDR3 nucleotide sequence: TGTGCTCTTGGGGGGCGCCTTCCTACGTTTAGGGTACTGGGTGCGATACTATGGCCGACCGATAAACTCATCTTT. Encoded protein: CALGGRLPTFRVLGAILWPTDKLIF.

The chain recombines TRDV1 with TRDJ1, with 11 bases that match TRDD3. With V trimmed by 2 bases and J by 6 bases, 23 bases remained unmatched. The CDR3 is made up of 21 amino acids. From germline, CDR1 is TSWWSYY and CDR2 QGS. This CDR3 reads CALGERSPIILGDNFNHKLIF. CDR3 in DNA: TGTGCTCTTGGGGAAAGGTCCCCCATAATACTGGGGGATAACTTTAACCATAAACTCATCTTT.

About this clone itself: The same CDR3 is also encoded by other DNA sequences in this sample. The chain has TRDV1 and TRDJ1; 8 bases are a match to TRDD3. Trimming removed 0 bases from V and 0 bases from J; junction bases left unmatched: 12. The CDR3 totals 19 residues. CDR1 is TSWWSYY and CDR2 is QGS in the germline V gene. CDR3 amino acids: CALGELTYWGVPDTDKLIF. DNA for the CDR3: TGTGCTCTTGGGGAACTCACGTACTGGGGGGTCCCCGACACCGATAAACTCATCTTT.